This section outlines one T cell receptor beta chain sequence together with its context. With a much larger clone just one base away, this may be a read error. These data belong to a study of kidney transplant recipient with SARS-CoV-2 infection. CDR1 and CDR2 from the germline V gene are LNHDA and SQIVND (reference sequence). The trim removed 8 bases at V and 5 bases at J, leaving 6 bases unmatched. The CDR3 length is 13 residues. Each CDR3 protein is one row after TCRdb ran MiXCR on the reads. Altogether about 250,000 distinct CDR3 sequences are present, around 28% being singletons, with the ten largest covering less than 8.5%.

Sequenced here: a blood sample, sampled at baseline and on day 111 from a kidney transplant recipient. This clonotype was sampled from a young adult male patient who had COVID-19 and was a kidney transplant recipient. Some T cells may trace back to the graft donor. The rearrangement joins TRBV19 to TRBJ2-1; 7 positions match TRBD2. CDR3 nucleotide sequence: TGTGCCAGTTGTCGGCGGGGGAACAATGAGCAGTTCTTC. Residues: CASCRRGNNEQFF.